This T cell receptor (beta chain) stems from a study of T cells in Graves' hyperthyroidism and ophthalmopathy. More than 9.5 ml fresh peripheral blood yielded the PBMCs. To note about this clonotype: The junction differs from germline at one of its ends, possibly a read error.

The CDR3 consists of 13 residues. Germline lookup yields CDR1 LNHDA and CDR2 SQIVND (reference sequence). Authors of the study amplified TCR beta CDR3 regions from RNA transcripts. With the HTBI primer set, the TCR CDR3 went through a first round of RT-PCR. TCRdb redid the calling of the multiplex PCR reads with MiXCR, one entry per CDR3 protein. The table records hundreds of thousands of distinct CDR3 sequences, 12% to 15% of them present only once. The source of this sequence is a woman under 30 with Graves' hyperthyroidism. This chain links TRBV19 with TRBJ1-4; no definite D call. Input material: blood. The CDR3 spells CAGSNRGNEKLFF. In nucleotides, the CDR3 is TGTGCCGGTAGTAATCGGGGTAATGAAAAACTGTTTTTT.